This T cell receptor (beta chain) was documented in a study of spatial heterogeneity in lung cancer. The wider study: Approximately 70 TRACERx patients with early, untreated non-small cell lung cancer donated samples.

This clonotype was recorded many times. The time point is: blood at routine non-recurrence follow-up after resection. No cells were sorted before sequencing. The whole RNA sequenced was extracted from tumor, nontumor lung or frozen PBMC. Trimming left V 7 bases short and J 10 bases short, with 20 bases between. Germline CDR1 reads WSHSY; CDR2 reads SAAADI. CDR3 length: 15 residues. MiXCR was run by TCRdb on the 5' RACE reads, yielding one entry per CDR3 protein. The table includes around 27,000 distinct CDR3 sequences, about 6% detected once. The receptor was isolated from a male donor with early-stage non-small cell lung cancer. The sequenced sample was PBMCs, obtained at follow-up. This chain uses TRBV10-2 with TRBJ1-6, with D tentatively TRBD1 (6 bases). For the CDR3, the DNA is TGCGCCAGCACCGACCGGGGGGCGAGGGGCTCACCCCTCCACTTT. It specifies CASTDRGARGSPLHF.